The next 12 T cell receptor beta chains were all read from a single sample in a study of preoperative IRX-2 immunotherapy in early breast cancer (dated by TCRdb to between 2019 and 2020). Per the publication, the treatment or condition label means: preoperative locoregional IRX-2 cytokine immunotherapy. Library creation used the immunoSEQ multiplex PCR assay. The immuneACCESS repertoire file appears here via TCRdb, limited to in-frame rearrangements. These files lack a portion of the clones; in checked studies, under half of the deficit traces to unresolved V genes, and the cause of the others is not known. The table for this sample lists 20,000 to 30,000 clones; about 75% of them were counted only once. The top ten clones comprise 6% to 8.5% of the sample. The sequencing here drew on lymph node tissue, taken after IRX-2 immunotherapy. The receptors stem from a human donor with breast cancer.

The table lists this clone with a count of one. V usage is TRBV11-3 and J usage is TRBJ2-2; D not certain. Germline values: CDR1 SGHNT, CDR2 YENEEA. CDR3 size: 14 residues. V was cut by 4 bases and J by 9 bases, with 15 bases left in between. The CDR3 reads CASSSRARPRELFF. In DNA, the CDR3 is TGTGCCAGCAGCTCCCGGGCGCGGCCCCGGGAGCTGTTTTTT.

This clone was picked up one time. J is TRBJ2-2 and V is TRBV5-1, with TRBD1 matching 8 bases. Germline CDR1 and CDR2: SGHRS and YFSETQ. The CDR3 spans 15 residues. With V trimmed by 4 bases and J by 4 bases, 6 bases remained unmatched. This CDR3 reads CASSLVDRATGELFF. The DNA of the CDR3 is TGCGCCAGCAGCCTTGTGGACAGGGCCACCGGGGAGCTGTTTTTT.

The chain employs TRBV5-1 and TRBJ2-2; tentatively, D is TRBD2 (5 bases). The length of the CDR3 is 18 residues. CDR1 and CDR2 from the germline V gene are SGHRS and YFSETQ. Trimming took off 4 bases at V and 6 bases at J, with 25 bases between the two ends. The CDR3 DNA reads TGCGCCAGCAGCCTGGATACGGGCGCGGGTTCGGTAGCCGGGGAGCTGTTTTTT. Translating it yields CASSLDTGAGSVAGELFF.

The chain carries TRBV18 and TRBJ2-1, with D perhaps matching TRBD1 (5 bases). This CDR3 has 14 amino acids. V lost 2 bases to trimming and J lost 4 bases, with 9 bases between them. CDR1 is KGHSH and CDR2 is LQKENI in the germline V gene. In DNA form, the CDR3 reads TGTGCCAGCTCACCATCGCGACAGTACAATGAGCAGTTCTTC. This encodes CASSPSRQYNEQFF.

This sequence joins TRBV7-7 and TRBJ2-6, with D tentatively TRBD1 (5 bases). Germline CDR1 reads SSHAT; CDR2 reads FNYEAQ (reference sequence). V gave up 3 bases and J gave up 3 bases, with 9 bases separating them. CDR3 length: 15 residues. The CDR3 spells CASSFSGFGANVLTF. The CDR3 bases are TGTGCCAGCAGCTTCTCAGGGTTTGGGGCCAACGTCCTGACTTTC.

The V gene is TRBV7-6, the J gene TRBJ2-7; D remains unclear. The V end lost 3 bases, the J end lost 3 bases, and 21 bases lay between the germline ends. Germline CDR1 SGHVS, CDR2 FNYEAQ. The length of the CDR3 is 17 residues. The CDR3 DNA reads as TGTGCCAGCAGCTTGGAGTTGGAGACTCCCTTAAACTACGAGCAGTACTTC. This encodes CASSLELETPLNYEQYF.

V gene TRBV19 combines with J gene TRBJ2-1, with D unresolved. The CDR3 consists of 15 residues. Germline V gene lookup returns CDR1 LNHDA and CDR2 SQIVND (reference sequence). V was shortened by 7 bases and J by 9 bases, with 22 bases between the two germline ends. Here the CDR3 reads CASTMPRQVVSEQFF. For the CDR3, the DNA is TGTGCCAGTACCATGCCCCGGCAGGTGGTGAGTGAGCAGTTCTTC.

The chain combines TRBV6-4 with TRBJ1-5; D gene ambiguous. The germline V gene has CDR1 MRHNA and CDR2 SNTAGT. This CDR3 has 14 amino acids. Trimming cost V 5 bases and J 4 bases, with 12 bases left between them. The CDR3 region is CASSYLTPNQPQHF. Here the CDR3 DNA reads TGTGCCAGCAGTTACTTAACTCCGAATCAGCCCCAGCATTTT.

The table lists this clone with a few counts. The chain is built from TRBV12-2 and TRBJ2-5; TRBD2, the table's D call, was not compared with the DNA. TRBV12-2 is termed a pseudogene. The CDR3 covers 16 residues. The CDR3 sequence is CASRRSREYDQETQYF. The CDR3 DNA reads TGTGCAAGTCGCCGTTCGAGGGAATATGACCAAGAGACCCAGTACTTC.

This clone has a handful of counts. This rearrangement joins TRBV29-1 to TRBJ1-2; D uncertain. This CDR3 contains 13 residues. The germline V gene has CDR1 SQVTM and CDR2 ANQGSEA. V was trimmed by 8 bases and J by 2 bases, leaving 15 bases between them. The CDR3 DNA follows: TGCAGCACCTTAGGGAAGGCAAACTATGGCTACACCTTC. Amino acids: CSTLGKANYGYTF. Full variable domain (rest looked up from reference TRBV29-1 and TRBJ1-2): SAVISQKPSRDICQRGTSLTIQCQVDSQVTMMFWYRQQPGQSLTLIATANQGSEATYESGFVIDKFPISRPNLTFSTLTVSNMSPEDSSIYLCSTLGKANYGYTFGSGTRLTVV.

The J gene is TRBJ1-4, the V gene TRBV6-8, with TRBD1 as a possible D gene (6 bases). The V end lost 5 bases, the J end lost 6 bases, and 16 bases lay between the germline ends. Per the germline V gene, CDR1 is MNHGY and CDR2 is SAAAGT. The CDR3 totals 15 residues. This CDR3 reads CASSGGGGGYEKLFF. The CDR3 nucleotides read TGTGCCAGCAGTGGGGGCGGAGGGGGGTATGAAAAACTGTTTTTT.

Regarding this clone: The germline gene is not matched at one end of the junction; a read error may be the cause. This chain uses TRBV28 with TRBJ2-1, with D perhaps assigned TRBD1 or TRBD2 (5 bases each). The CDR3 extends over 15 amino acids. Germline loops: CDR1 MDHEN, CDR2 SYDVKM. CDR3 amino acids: CASSLGGSSSNEQFF. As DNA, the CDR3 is TGTGCCAGCAGTTTAGGGGGATCTTCCTCCAATGAGCAGTTCTTC. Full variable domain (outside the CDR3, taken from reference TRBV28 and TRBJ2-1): DVKVTQSSRYLVKRTGEKVFLECVQDMDHENMFWYRQDPGLGLRLIYFSYDVKMKEKGDIPEGYSVSREKKERFSLILESASTNQTSMYLCASSLGGSSSNEQFFGPGTRLTVL.